This paragraph covers one T cell receptor (beta chain) sequence. Antigen specificity is unknown. The CDR3 consists of 13 residues. Germline CDR1 reads MGHRA; CDR2 reads YSYEKL. Trimming removed 0 bases from V and 8 bases from J, with 10 bases in between. Produced via immunoSEQ multiplex PCR; TCRdb's table is partial and in-frame only. Here the sample spans over 35,000 clones, roughly 86% being singletons. The data belong to a study of PD-1 blockade in classical Hodgkin lymphoma. Broader study findings: TCR diversity in CD4+, not CD8+, cells rose significantly by C4D1. Baseline diversity in complete responders resembled that of newly diagnosed patients. What drove the repertoire differences, possibly disease activity or prior therapy, has not been defined.

Relapse after autologous stem cell transplantation occurred in every patient, and brentuximab vedotin exposure varied. Sequences were derived from peripheral blood mononuclear cells (PBMCs), sampled before the second cycle of nivolumab. This TCR was sampled from a human donor with classical Hodgkin lymphoma. The chain recombines TRBV4-1 with TRBJ1-2; D remains unclear. CDR3 sequence: CASSQEMTWGYTF. The CDR3 DNA sequence: TGCGCCAGCAGCCAAGAAATGACCTGGGGCTACACCTTC.